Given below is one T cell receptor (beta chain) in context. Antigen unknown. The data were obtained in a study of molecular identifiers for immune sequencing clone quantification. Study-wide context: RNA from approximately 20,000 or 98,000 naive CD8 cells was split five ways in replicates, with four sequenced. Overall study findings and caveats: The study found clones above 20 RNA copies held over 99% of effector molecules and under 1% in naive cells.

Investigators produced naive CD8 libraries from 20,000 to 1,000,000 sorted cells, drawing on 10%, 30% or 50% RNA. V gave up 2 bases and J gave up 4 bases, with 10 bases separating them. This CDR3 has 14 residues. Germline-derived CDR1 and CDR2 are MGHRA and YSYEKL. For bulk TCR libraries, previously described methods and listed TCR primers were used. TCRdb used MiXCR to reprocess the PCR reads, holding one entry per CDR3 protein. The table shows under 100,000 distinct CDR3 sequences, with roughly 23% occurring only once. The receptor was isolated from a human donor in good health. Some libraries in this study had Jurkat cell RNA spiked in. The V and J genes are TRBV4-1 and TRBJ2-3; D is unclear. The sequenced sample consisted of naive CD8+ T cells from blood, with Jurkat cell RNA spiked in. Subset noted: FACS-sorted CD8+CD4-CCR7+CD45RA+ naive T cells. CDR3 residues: CASSQYLSPDTQYF. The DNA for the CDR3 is TGCGCCAGCAGCCAATACCTTAGCCCAGATACGCAGTATTTT.